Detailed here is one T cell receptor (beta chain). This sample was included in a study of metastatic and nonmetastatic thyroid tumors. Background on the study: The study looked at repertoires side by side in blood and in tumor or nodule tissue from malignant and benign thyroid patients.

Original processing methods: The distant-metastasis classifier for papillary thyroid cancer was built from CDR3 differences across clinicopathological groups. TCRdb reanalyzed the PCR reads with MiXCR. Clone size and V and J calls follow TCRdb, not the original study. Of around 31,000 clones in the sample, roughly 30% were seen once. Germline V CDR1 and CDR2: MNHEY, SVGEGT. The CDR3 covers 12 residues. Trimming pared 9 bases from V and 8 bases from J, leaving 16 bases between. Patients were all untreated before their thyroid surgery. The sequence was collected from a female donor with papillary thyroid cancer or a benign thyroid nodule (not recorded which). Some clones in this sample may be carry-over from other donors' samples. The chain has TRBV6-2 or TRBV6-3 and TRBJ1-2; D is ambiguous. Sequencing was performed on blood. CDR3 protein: CARSADGRGYTF. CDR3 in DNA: TGTGCCAGAAGTGCGGACGGCCGAGGCTACACCTTC.